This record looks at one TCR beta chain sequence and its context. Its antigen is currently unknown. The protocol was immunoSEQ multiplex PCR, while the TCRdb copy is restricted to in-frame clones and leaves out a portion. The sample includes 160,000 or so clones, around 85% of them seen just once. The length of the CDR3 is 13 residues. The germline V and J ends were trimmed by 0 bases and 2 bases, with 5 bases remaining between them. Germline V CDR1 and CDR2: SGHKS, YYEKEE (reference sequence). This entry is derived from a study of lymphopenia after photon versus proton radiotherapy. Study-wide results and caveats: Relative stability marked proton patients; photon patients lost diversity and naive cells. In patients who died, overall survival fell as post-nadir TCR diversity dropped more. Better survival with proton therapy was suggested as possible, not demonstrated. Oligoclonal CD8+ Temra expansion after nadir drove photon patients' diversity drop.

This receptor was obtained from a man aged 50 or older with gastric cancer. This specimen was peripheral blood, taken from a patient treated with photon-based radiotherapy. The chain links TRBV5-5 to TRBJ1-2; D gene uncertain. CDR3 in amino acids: CASSLGANYGYTF. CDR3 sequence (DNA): TGTGCCAGCAGCTTGGGGGCGAACTATGGCTACACCTTC.